Listed below are T cell receptor beta chains from one sample, sequenced in a study of blood T cell repertoires in COVID-19. Only in-frame clones appear in the TCRdb table, and some are missing; sequencing was by immunoSEQ multiplex PCR. The sample shows a few hundred thousand clones, under 85% of them seen only once. Material for sequencing was peripheral blood. These receptor sequences come from a human donor with COVID-19, enrolled during active disease. The donor label of this sample is uncertain. CDR3s include the opening cysteine and the closing phenylalanine or tryptophan. A D gene is named only where the DNA matches it firmly. Some rows have no size entry. The others give once, few or many, or a class for an expanded clone.

D	size	V	J	DNA	CDR3
TRBD2	NA	TRBV19	TRBJ2-3	TGTGCCAGTAGTGTGACTAGCGGGAGTCGTGCAGATACGCAGTATTTT	CASSVTSGSRADTQYF
NA	NA	TRBV5-6	TRBJ2-2	TGTGCCAGCAGCTTCCCGGGTACCGGGGAGCTGTTTTTT	CASSFPGTGELFF
TRBD2	NA	TRBV15	TRBJ2-3	TGTGCCACCAGCAGAGATAGGAGCGGGAGCCCCACAGATACGCAGTATTTT	CATSRDRSGSPTDTQYF
NA	NA	TRBV11-2	TRBJ1-1	TGTGCCAGCAGCTTCCCAGGGTCTGAAGCTTTCTTT	CASSFPGSEAFF
NA	NA	TRBV19	TRBJ1-5	TGTGCCAGTAGTATAGGGGGGCAACGGCCCCAGCATTTT	CASSIGGQRPQHF
TRBD1	NA	TRBV3-1/TRBV3-2	TRBJ2-2	TGTGCCAGCAACCAAGGGGTAGGGGGCGCCGGGGAGCTGTTTTTT	CASNQGVGGAGELFF
NA	NA	TRBV4-1	TRBJ2-3	TGCGCCAGCAGCTTAAGCACAGATACGCAGTATTTT	CASSLSTDTQYF
NA	NA	TRBV19	TRBJ1-6	TGTGCCAGTAGTATAGGAGACAACTATAATTCACCCCTCCACTTT	CASSIGDNYNSPLHF
NA	NA	TRBV25-1	TRBJ1-2	TGTGCCAGCAGTGAATCGGCAGGGATCTATGGCTACACCTTC	CASSESAGIYGYTF
NA	NA	TRBV5-4	TRBJ2-7	TGTGCCAGCAGCTTTGACAGGCCCTACGAGCAGTACTTC	CASSFDRPYEQYF
NA	NA	TRBV3-1/TRBV3-2	TRBJ2-7	TGTGCCAGCAGCCGGGCACTTACTTCCTACGAGCAGTACTTC	CASSRALTSYEQYF
NA	NA	TRBV28	TRBJ1-1	TGTGCCAGCAGTTTATCCAGGGGCCTGAACACTGAAGCTTTCTTT	CASSLSRGLNTEAFF
NA	NA	TRBV11-1	TRBJ1-1	TGTGCCAGCAGCTTAGAAAGAGCGGCTGTTCTTGCTTTCTTT	CASSLERAAVLAFF
TRBD1	NA	TRBV2	TRBJ2-5	TGTGCCAGCAGTGATGACAGGGAAAAAGAGACCCAGTACTTC	CASSDDREKETQYF
NA	once	TRBV9	TRBJ1-2	TGTGCCAGCAGCAACAGGGTGGACTATGGCTACACCTTC	CASSNRVDYGYTF
TRBD2	NA	TRBV7-9	TRBJ2-3	TGTGCCAGCAGCTTAGGCCTAGCGGGAGACTCAGATACGCAGTATTTT	CASSLGLAGDSDTQYF
TRBD2	once	TRBV5-1	TRBJ2-1	TGCGCCAGCAGCTTAGCCCCTAGCGGGAGGGGGTACAATGAGCAGTTCTTC	CASSLAPSGRGYNEQFF
NA	NA	TRBV29-1	TRBJ1-2	TGCAGCGTACAGATCGGTTATGGCTACACCTTC	CSVQIGYGYTF
TRBD1	once	TRBV10-2	TRBJ1-1	TGCGCCAGCAGTGTCTCAGGGGGCGGGGCTGAAGCTTTCTTT	CASSVSGGGAEAFF
TRBD1	NA	TRBV19	TRBJ1-2	TGTGCCAGTAGTATGGACAGGAGCTATGGCTACACCTTC	CASSMDRSYGYTF
NA	NA	TRBV15	TRBJ2-3	TGTGCCACCAGCAGAGTCCCCATGCGGCGGTACACGGGGGCAGATACGCAGTATTTT	CATSRVPMRRYTGADTQYF
NA	NA	TRBV6-2/TRBV6-3	TRBJ1-6	TGTGCCAGCAGTTTGGACCCCCGGGGTTCACCCCTCCACTTT	CASSLDPRGSPLHF
TRBD2	few	TRBV2	TRBJ2-2	TGTGCCAGCAAGCTAGCGGGAGGACCCACGGGGGAGCTGTTTTTT	CASKLAGGPTGELFF
NA	NA	TRBV15	TRBJ2-3	TGTGCCACCAGCAGAGATTCCGGTGGGGGGTGGAATACGCAGTATTTT	CATSRDSGGGWNTQYF
TRBD1	NA	TRBV7-9	TRBJ2-4	TGTGCCAGCAGCCCCCGGGGACAGCTAAACATTCAGTACTTC	CASSPRGQLNIQYF
NA	NA	TRBV30	TRBJ1-3	TGTGCCTGGAGTGTTCCCACAGAGTCGTCTGGAAACACCATATATTTT	CAWSVPTESSGNTIYF